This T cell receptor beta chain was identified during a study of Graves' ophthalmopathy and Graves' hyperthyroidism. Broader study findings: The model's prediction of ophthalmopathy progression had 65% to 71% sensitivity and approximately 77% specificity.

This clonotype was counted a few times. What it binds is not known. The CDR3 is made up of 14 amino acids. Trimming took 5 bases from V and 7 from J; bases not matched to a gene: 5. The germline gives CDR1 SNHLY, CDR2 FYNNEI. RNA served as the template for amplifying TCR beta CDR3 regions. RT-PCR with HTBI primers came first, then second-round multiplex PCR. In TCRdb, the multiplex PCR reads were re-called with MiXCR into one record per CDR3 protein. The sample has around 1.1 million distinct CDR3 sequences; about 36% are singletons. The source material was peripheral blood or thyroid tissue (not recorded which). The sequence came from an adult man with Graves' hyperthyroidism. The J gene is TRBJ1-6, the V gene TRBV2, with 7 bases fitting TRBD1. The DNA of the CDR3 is TGTGCCAGCAGTCGGACAGGACTAAATTCACCCCTCCACTTT. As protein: CASSRTGLNSPLHF.